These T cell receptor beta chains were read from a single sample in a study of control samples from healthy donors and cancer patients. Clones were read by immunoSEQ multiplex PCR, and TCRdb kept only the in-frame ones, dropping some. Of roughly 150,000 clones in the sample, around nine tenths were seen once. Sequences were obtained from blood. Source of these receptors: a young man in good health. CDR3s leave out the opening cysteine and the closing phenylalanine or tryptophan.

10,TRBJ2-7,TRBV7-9,ASSLDLYEQY
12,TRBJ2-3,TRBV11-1,ASTLDPEGDTQY
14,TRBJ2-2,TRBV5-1,ASNQLEAQNTGELF
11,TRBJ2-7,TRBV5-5,ASSSRPGSVQY
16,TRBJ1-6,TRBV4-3,ASSQEIRRETGNSPLH
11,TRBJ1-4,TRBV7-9,ASSLAGVEKLF
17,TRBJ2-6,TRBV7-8,ASSKSLAGDPSGANVLT
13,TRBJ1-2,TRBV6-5,ASSYNNWGSYGYT
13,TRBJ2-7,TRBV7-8,ASSLSAGRIYEQY
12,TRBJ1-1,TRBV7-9,ASSAGQGNTEAF
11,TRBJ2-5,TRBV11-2,ASSPGQGRAQY
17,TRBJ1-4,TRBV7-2,ASSFCRKLRVATNEKLF
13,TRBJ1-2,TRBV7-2,ASSLTGRGNYGYT
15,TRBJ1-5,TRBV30,AWSDRDREFFLQPQH
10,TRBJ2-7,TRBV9,ASSPQFGEQY
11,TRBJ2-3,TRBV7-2,ASSFREADTQY
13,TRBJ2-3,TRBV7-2,ASSNRDRVTDTQY
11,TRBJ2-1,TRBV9,ASSIQGRNEQF
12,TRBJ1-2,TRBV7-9,ASSSLGTGTGYT
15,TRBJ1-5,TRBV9,ASSVGTGDFGNQPQH
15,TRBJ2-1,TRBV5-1,ASSLGNLAGVYNEQF
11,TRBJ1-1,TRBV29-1,SVDNSGNTEAF
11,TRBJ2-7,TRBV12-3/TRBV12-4,ASSPSGPYEQY
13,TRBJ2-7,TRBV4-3,ASSQDRTGMDEQY
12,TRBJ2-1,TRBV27,ASRPGLAGNEQF
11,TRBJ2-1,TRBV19,ASSIGRDHEQF
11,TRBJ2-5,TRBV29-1,SVEAYRSETQY
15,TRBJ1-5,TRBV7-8,ASSLESLQRSNQPQH
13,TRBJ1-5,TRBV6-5,ASSRQGVSNQPQH
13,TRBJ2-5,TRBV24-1,ATSDFTGGAETQY
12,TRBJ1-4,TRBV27,ASSAPGASEKLF
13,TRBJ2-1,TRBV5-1,ASSLVGDGYNEQF
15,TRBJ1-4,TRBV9,ASSVDKGFTTNEKLF
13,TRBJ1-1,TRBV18,ASSRQGALGTEAF
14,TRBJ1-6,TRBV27,ASSSTSAGGNSPLH
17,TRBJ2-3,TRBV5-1,ASSSISAGTGTMTDTQY
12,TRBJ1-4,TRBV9,ASSAGTANEKLF
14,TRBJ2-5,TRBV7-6,ASSYSTGYTRETQY
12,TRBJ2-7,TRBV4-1,ASSQEWAPYEQY
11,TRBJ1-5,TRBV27,ASTSRLNQPQH
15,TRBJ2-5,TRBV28,ASSITQLAGGQETQY
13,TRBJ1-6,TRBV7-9,ASSPESGNNSPLH
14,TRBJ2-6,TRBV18,ASSPRAGAGANVLT
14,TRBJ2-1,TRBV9,ASSVEGQGISNEQF
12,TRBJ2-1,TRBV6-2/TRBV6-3,ASSSLGQHNEQF
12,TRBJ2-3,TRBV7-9,ASSYGQAQDTQY
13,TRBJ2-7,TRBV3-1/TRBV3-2,ASSRSPDRVYEQY
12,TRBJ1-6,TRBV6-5,ASRQVSYNSPLH
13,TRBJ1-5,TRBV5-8,ASSSGTATNQPQH
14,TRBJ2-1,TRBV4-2,ASSQDVAGGLVEQF
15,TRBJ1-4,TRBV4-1,ASSQARGYTTNEKLF
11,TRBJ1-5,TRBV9,ASSVKGQQPQH
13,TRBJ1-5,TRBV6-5,ASSFSGRGYQPQH
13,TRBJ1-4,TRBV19,ASGPGRGRLEKLF
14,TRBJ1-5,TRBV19,ASSIASGQAGQPQH